The 29 T cell receptor beta chains in this list originate from one sample, sequenced in a study of type 1 and type 2 diabetes patients. The PCR template was genomic DNA. The TCR beta CDR3 region was amplified using 30 forward and 13 reverse primers. TCRdb recomputed calls from the multiplex PCR reads with MiXCR, one row per CDR3 protein. The sample yields 270,000 or so distinct CDR3 sequences, 45% to 60% seen once. The sequenced sample consisted of peripheral blood mononuclear cells (PBMCs). These TCRs come from a man aged 18 to 30 with type 2 diabetes.

The chain uses TRBV24-1 and TRBJ1-1; no firm D call. This CDR3 has 13 residues. Trimming shortened V by 4 bases and J by 10 bases, and 15 bases separated the two germline ends. CDR1 is KGHDR, CDR2 SFDVKD, per germline. The CDR3 bases are TGTGCCACCAGTGACTCCTCTAGGGATCGAGCTTTCTTT. Its protein is CATSDSSRDRAFF.

CDR3 amino acids: CASSVTGQGSEAFF. Here the CDR3 DNA reads TGTGCCAGCAGCGTGACCGGACAGGGTTCTGAAGCTTTCTTT. This chain joins TRBV9 and TRBJ1-1; TRBD1 matches at 8 bases. The CDR3 has 14 amino acids. The junction had 6 bases not matched to a gene; V was cut back by 2 bases and J by 6 bases. CDR1 is SGDLS and CDR2 is YYNGEE in the germline V gene.

The chain has TRBV7-2 and TRBJ1-1, with no clear D. Germline-derived CDR1 and CDR2 are SGHTA and FQGNSA. V shed 3 bases and J shed 4 bases, with 6 bases lying between them. This CDR3 comprises 12 residues. The CDR3 DNA follows: TGTGCCAGCAGCTTCAGCGGCACTGAAGCTTTCTTT. It translates to CASSFSGTEAFF.

V usage is TRBV10-2 and J usage is TRBJ2-1; 15 bases match TRBD2. V gave up 6 bases and J gave up 5 bases; unmatched junction bases: 5. This CDR3 has 16 amino acids. The V gene's germline CDR1 is WSHSY and CDR2 SAAADI. The CDR3 nucleotides are TGCGCCAGCAGCCTTGGACTAGCGGGAGGGAACAATGAGCAGTTCTTC. Protein: CASSLGLAGGNNEQFF.

This clonotype was picked up a small number of times. The genes are TRBV10-3 and TRBJ2-2, with D possibly matching TRBD1 (5 bases). Germline CDR1 is ENHRY and CDR2 is SYGVKD. Trimming left V 10 bases short and J 0 bases short, with 15 bases between. The CDR3 consists of 15 residues. The chain's CDR3 is CATQDNQANTGELFF. In DNA form, the CDR3 reads TGTGCCACCCAGGACAACCAAGCGAACACCGGGGAGCTGTTTTTT.

The chain recombines TRBV7-2 with TRBJ1-1; D possibly corresponds to TRBD1 (6 bases). The length of the CDR3 is 15 residues. Between the trimmed V and J ends, which lost 2 bases and 3 bases, there was a span of 13 bases. The germline V gene encodes CDR1 SGHTA and CDR2 FQGNSA. Written as DNA, the CDR3 is TGTGCCAGCAGCTTAATGGGCCAGGGGCACACTGAAGCTTTCTTT. The encoded protein is CASSLMGQGHTEAFF.

The CDR3 is CASSAGRFIVNEQFF. In DNA form, the CDR3 reads TGTGCCAGCAGCGCAGGGAGGTTTATAGTGAATGAGCAGTTCTTC. The rearrangement links TRBV7-9 to TRBJ2-1, with D tentatively TRBD2 (6 bases). Germline lookup yields CDR1 SEHNR and CDR2 FQNEAQ (reference sequence). The CDR3 consists of 15 residues. V was trimmed by 5 bases and J by 7 bases, leaving 18 bases between them.

The chain recombines TRBV7-9 with TRBJ2-7, with 10 positions matching TRBD2. The V gene end was trimmed by 4 bases and the J gene end by 4 bases; junction bases not matched to a gene: 7. Germline CDR1 is SEHNR and CDR2 is FQNEAQ (reference sequence). CDR3 length: 15 amino acids. The CDR3 loop is CASSSQPSGSYEQYF. CDR3 nucleotides: TGTGCCAGCAGCTCGCAACCTAGCGGGAGTTACGAGCAGTACTTC.

This clonotype was seen ten or more times. This sequence joins TRBV7-2 and TRBJ2-7; maybe TRBD1 (5 bases). The V and J ends lost 3 bases and 2 bases respectively, with 8 bases between them. The CDR3 loop spans 13 amino acids. CDR1 SGHTA and CDR2 FQGNSA come from the germline V gene. CDR3 sequence reads: CASSFPGTYEQYF. The CDR3 DNA is TGTGCCAGCAGCTTCCCAGGGACCTACGAGCAGTACTTC.

This clonotype was counted ten times or more. The chain couples TRBV12-3 or TRBV12-4 to TRBJ2-1, with D hard to call. The CDR3 covers 13 residues. With 5 bases removed from V and 3 bases from J, the gap between germline ends came to 8 bases. The CDR3 protein is CASSLGGYNEQFF. In nucleotides, the CDR3 is TGTGCCAGCAGTCTCGGCGGCTACAATGAGCAGTTCTTC.

The table lists this clonotype with a few counts. The chain is built from TRBV27 and TRBJ2-7, with 10 bases matching TRBD1. V shed 6 bases and J 2 bases; nucleotides not matched to a gene: 10. The CDR3 extends over 16 amino acids. Germline V gene sequence: CDR1 MNHEY, CDR2 SMNVEV (reference sequence). The CDR3: CASSRTFGTGAYEQYF. The CDR3 nucleotides read TGTGCCAGCAGCCGTACGTTCGGGACAGGGGCCTACGAGCAGTACTTC.

This chain links TRBV20-1 with TRBJ2-5; TRBD2 aligns across 8 bases. After removal of 6 bases from V and 2 bases from J, the junction contained 8 bases not matched to a gene. The germline CDR1 and CDR2 sequences are DFQATT and SNEGSKA (reference sequence). The CDR3 runs 14 residues. The CDR3: CSAEAPGGQETQYF. The DNA of the CDR3 is TGCAGTGCCGAAGCTCCGGGGGGGCAAGAGACCCAGTACTTC.

V and J are TRBV27 and TRBJ1-2; D gene ambiguous. CDR1 and CDR2 from the germline V gene are MNHEY and SMNVEV (reference sequence). The V end was cut by 3 bases, the J end by 4 bases, with 12 bases between. This CDR3 has 14 residues. CDR3 DNA sequence: TGTGCCAGCAGTTTCCGGCAGAATAGCTATGGCTACACCTTC. Translated: CASSFRQNSYGYTF.

This chain uses TRBV5-1 with TRBJ2-7; D not resolved. Trimming cost V 3 bases and J 6 bases, with 16 bases left between them. The CDR3 covers 14 residues. The germline V gene encodes CDR1 SGHRS and CDR2 YFSETQ. The CDR3 loop is CASSYVSSECEQYF. DNA of the CDR3: TGCGCCAGCAGCTATGTGTCGTCAGAGTGCGAGCAGTACTTC.

This clonotype was detected a few times. The gene calls are TRBV6-5 and TRBJ2-3; 7 positions match TRBD2. This CDR3 contains 14 residues. Germline loops: CDR1 MNHEY, CDR2 SVGAGI. V lost 7 bases to trimming and J lost 2 bases; unmatched junction nucleotides: 6. The CDR3 here is CASTPGLDTDTQYF. In nucleotides, the CDR3 is TGTGCCAGCACACCAGGACTAGACACAGATACGCAGTATTTT.

This chain connects TRBV20-1 to TRBJ2-2, with D perhaps matching TRBD2 (5 bases). Germline assignment: CDR1 DFQATT and CDR2 SNEGSKA (reference sequence). The CDR3 is 13 residues long. CDR3 region: CSLSGTNTGELFF. CDR3 in DNA: TGCTCCCTTTCCGGGACGAACACCGGGGAGCTGTTTTTT.

The chain links TRBV6-6 to TRBJ2-1; possibly TRBD2 for D (5 bases). The CDR3 has 15 residues. Germline loops: CDR1 MNHNY, CDR2 SVGAGI (reference sequence). With 8 bases removed from V and 2 bases from J, the gap between germline ends came to 16 bases. CDR3 sequence reads: CASRRRVMTYNEQFF. The DNA for the CDR3 is TGTGCCAGCCGTCGGCGGGTCATGACCTACAATGAGCAGTTCTTC.

This clonotype was seen only a few times. The gene calls are TRBV4-1 and TRBJ2-3; TRBD2 agrees at 9 bases. The ends lost 0 bases at V and 5 bases at J; junction bases unmatched: 6. The CDR3 totals 16 residues. The germline CDR1 and CDR2 sequences are MGHRA and YSYEKL. CDR3 nucleotides: TGCGCCAGCAGCCAAGACGCGGGAGGGCCAGGAGATACGCAGTATTTT. Protein product: CASSQDAGGPGDTQYF.

This sequence joins TRBV20-1 and TRBJ2-2; 14 positions agree with TRBD2. Germline CDR1 and CDR2: DFQATT and SNEGSKA (reference sequence). The CDR3 is made up of 15 amino acids. The V and J ends lost 6 bases and 7 bases, in that order; junction bases with no gene match: 7. CDR3 region: CSATGTSGRGGELFF. For the CDR3, the DNA is TGCAGTGCCACAGGGACTAGCGGGAGAGGCGGGGAGCTGTTTTTT.

This sequence joins TRBV28 and TRBJ1-2; D may be TRBD1 (5 bases). The CDR3 extends over 16 amino acids. Per the germline V gene, CDR1 is MDHEN and CDR2 is SYDVKM. Deletions cut 9 bases from V and 0 bases from J, with 20 bases between. CDR3 sequence reads: CASSEAGIGANYGYTF. Written as DNA, the CDR3 is TGTGCCAGTAGTGAGGCAGGGATAGGGGCTAACTATGGCTACACCTTC.

Only one count was recorded for this clonotype. The V and J genes are TRBV28 and TRBJ2-7, with 9 bases identical to TRBD2. Germline V gives CDR1 MDHEN, CDR2 SYDVKM. Trimming removed 6 bases from V and 1 base from J; junction bases left unmatched: 7. The CDR3 is 15 amino acids. The CDR3 bases are TGTGCCAGCAGCACACCTAGCGGGGAATCCTACGAGCAGTACTTC. Its protein is CASSTPSGESYEQYF.

This clonotype was counted a few times. The V call is TRBV15, the J call TRBJ1-5; D remains unclear. V was cut by 0 bases and J by 0 bases, with 12 bases left in between. CDR3 length equals 17 residues. CDR1 LNHNV and CDR2 YYDKDF come from the germline V gene (reference sequence). In DNA form, the CDR3 reads TGTGCCACCAGCAGAGATCGAGTGCTTAATAGCAATCAGCCCCAGCATTTT. The encoded protein is CATSRDRVLNSNQPQHF.

V usage is TRBV18 and J usage is TRBJ2-6; D is possibly TRBD1 (6 bases). Germline V gene data show CDR1 as KGHSH and CDR2 as LQKENI. This CDR3 is built from 18 residues. V lost 3 bases and J 1 base, leaving 16 bases between the germline ends. As DNA, the CDR3 is TGTGCCAGCTCACCCGAGACAGGTCCCCGGTCTGGGGCCAACGTCCTGACTTTC. Its translation: CASSPETGPRSGANVLTF.

V is TRBV10-3 and J is TRBJ1-5; no reliable D call. V lost 6 bases, J lost 3 bases, and 6 bases lay in between. Germline CDR1 and CDR2: ENHRY and SYGVKD. This CDR3 is built from 12 residues. The CDR3 spells CAISDLNQPQHF. CDR3 bases: TGTGCCATCAGCGACCTCAATCAGCCCCAGCATTTT.

The chain recombines TRBV20-1 with TRBJ1-1; tentatively, D is TRBD1 (5 bases). Germline V CDR1 and CDR2: DFQATT, SNEGSKA (reference sequence). The CDR3 consists of 12 residues. Trimming pared 1 base from V and 8 bases from J, leaving 11 bases between. The CDR3 here is CSARGPGLEAFF. DNA for the CDR3: TGCAGTGCTAGAGGTCCAGGGCTAGAAGCTTTCTTT.

V usage is TRBV20-1 and J usage is TRBJ2-3; no clear D gene. Germline V gene lookup returns CDR1 DFQATT and CDR2 SNEGSKA (reference sequence). V lost 5 bases and J lost 3, with 9 bases in between. This CDR3 region has 12 residues. The CDR3 nucleotides are TGCAGTGCTCGCCCTGGGACAGATACGCAGTATTTT. Translated: CSARPGTDTQYF.

The V and J genes are TRBV24-1 and TRBJ2-3; tentatively, D is TRBD2 (5 bases). This CDR3 has 15 amino acids. CDR1 and CDR2 from the germline V gene are KGHDR and SFDVKD. V was trimmed by 5 bases and J by 1 base, leaving 12 bases between them. CDR3 protein: CATSVLASRTDTQYF. The CDR3 bases are TGTGCCACCAGTGTCCTAGCCTCCCGCACAGATACGCAGTATTTT.

The chain carries TRBV5-1 and TRBJ1-2; D is possibly TRBD1 (5 bases). The V gene's germline CDR1 is SGHRS and CDR2 YFSETQ. Trimming pared 1 base from V and 6 bases from J, leaving 16 bases between. CDR3 size: 15 residues. CDR3 DNA: TGCGCCAGCAGCTTGCAAGTTGGGGGAGCGGATGGCTACACCTTC. Translation: CASSLQVGGADGYTF.

This clonotype was counted a single time. The rearrangement links TRBV12-3 or TRBV12-4 to TRBJ2-1; 7 bases are a match to TRBD2. The CDR3 spans 14 residues. Trimming removed 0 bases from V and 12 bases from J; junction bases left unmatched: 8. CDR3 sequence (DNA): TGTGCCAGCAGTTTAGCTCTGTCCGGCGGGGGGCAGTTCTTC. It translates to CASSLALSGGGQFF.